The subject of this entry is one T cell receptor (beta chain). The antigen is not known. Germline values: CDR1 LGHNT, CDR2 FRNRAP. This CDR3 is built from 15 residues. Unmatched junction bases numbered 6, after V lost 2 bases and J lost 5 bases. The sample is drawn from a study of siplizumab effects on memory and regulatory T cells. Assays were performed on about 97,000 TCR templates per sample. Clones were read by immunoSEQ multiplex PCR, and TCRdb kept only the in-frame ones, dropping some. The table lists about 100,000 clones, around 90% of them singletons. General study results and limits: Tracing alloreactive clones into unstimulated subsets worked for only a minor fraction of them. Naive T cells seemed more diverse than memory cells and seemed major alloresponse contributors. It was not possible to assign a naive or memory phenotype to roughly 80-95% of proliferating CD4+ or CD8+ clones.

This TCR derives from a human donor in good health. The chain uses TRBV12-5 and TRBJ2-3; 8 bases are shared with TRBD2. The sequenced sample consisted of non-Treg CD4+ T cells sorted from blood. The CDR3 protein is CASGLSAGVVDTQYF. The DNA for the CDR3 is TGTGCTAGTGGTTTGTCAGCGGGAGTGGTAGATACGCAGTATTTT.